The 26 T cell receptor beta chains in this list originate from one sample, sequenced in a study of shared clonotypes between healthy human individuals. TCRdb's table, derived via immunoSEQ multiplex PCR, lists solely in-frame clones and lacks some. Here the sample spans under 1 million clones, nearly 95% being singletons. Naive CD8 cells were CD45RO-negative, positively selected for CCR7, excluding terminally differentiated effector memory CD45RA+ cells. What was sequenced was naive CD8+ T cells sorted from blood. These receptors all stem from a man aged 25 to 40 in good health.

This clone was counted a few times. The V call is TRBV27, the J call TRBJ2-7; 9 positions match TRBD2. The CDR3 runs to 14 residues. Trimming cost V 6 bases and J 5 bases; bases outside gene matches: 8. CDR1 and CDR2 from the germline V gene are MNHEY and SMNVEV (reference sequence). As DNA, the CDR3 is TGTGCCAGCAGGGCAGGCGGGAGGGCCAACGAGCAGTACTTC. Amino acid sequence: CASRAGGRANEQYF.

The J gene is TRBJ2-1, the V gene TRBV7-9, with TRBD2 identical over 7 bases. The CDR3 sequence is 14 residues long. Trimming at V came to 11 bases and at J to 0 bases, leaving 7 bases not matched to a gene. CDR1 and CDR2 (germline): SEHNR, FQNEAQ (reference sequence). CDR3 loop: CAGEGANSYNEQFF. The DNA for the CDR3 is TGTGCCGGGGAGGGCGCGAACTCCTACAATGAGCAGTTCTTC.

The chain joins TRBV5-5 to TRBJ1-2, with unresolved D. Between the trimmed V and J ends, which lost 0 bases and 6 bases, there was a span of 12 bases. The CDR3 runs to 14 residues. The germline V gene has CDR1 SGHKS and CDR2 YYEKEE (reference sequence). The CDR3 DNA sequence: TGTGCCAGCAGCTTGGCCGTGCTGAGCGATGGCTACACCTTC. It is translated as CASSLAVLSDGYTF. The entire variable domain, with the rest obtained from reference TRBV5-5 and TRBJ1-2, is as follows: DAGVTQSPTHLIKTRGQQVTLRCSPISGHKSVSWYQQVLGQGPQFIFQYYEKEERGRGNFPDRFSARQFPNYSSELNVNALLLGDSALYLCASSLAVLSDGYTFGSGTRLTVV.

This sequence joins TRBV6-1 and TRBJ2-1, with 7 bases aligning to TRBD1. The CDR3 covers 14 residues. The germline CDR1 and CDR2 sequences are MNHNS and SASEGT. V lost 1 base, J lost 7 bases, and 4 bases stayed unmatched. The CDR3 DNA sequence: TGTGCCAGCAGTGAAGTGGGACAGACTAATGAGCAGTTCTTC. Protein product: CASSEVGQTNEQFF.

The chain couples TRBV6-1 to TRBJ2-7, with 9 bases aligning to TRBD1. V lost 5 bases to trimming and J lost 3 bases; unmatched junction nucleotides: 5. The CDR3 covers 14 residues. CDR1 MNHNS and CDR2 SASEGT come from the germline V gene. CDR3 sequence reads: CASSSYRGLYEQYF. In DNA form, the CDR3 reads TGTGCCAGCAGTTCGTACAGGGGGCTCTACGAGCAGTACTTC.

The chain has TRBV7-9 and TRBJ2-2; TRBD2 aligns across 11 bases. J lost 0 bases, V lost 5 bases, and 5 bases had no gene match. Per germline, CDR1 SEHNR and CDR2 FQNEAQ (reference sequence). The CDR3 spans 17 residues. CDR3 residues: CASSRTSGWANTGELFF. CDR3 coding DNA: TGTGCCAGCAGCCGGACTAGCGGGTGGGCGAACACCGGGGAGCTGTTTTTT. Full variable domain (missing parts from reference TRBV7-9 and TRBJ2-2): DTGVSQNPRHKITKRGQNVTFRCDPISEHNRLYWYRQTLGQGPEFLTYFQNEAQLEKSRLLSDRFSAERPKGSFSTLEIQRTEQGDSAMYLCASSRTSGWANTGELFFGEGSRLTVL.

The genes are TRBV19 and TRBJ1-5; D is unclear. Germline V lookup: CDR1 LNHDA, CDR2 SQIVND (reference sequence). The CDR3 spans 15 residues. Trimming left V 1 base short and J 3 bases short, with 10 bases between. CDR3 DNA: TGTGCCAGTAGTATAGCGGCGGCAGTCAATCAGCCCCAGCATTTT. It is translated as CASSIAAAVNQPQHF.

The chain couples TRBV30 to TRBJ2-5; TRBD2 might be the D (5 bases). CDR3 length: 13 amino acids. CDR1 and CDR2 (germline): GTSNPN, SVGIG (reference sequence). The ends were cut back, 0 bases at V and 5 bases at J, with 10 bases in the middle. CDR3 sequence: CAWSVWTLETQYF. CDR3 bases: TGTGCCTGGAGTGTTTGGACTCTGGAGACCCAGTACTTC.

V gene TRBV7-9 combines with J gene TRBJ2-6; either TRBD1 or TRBD2 may fit D (5 bases each). The V end was cut by 5 bases, the J end by 2 bases, with 13 bases between. Germline V gene data show CDR1 as SEHNR and CDR2 as FQNEAQ (reference sequence). The CDR3 is 16 amino acids. The CDR3 spells CASSVQRGAGANVLTF. In DNA, the CDR3 is TGTGCCAGCAGCGTCCAGAGGGGAGCTGGGGCCAACGTCCTGACTTTC.

This chain connects TRBV7-3 to TRBJ2-3; TRBD2 matches 7 bases. V shed 2 bases, J shed 0 bases, and the junction held 8 bases outside the gene matches. Germline V gives CDR1 SGHTA, CDR2 FQGTGA. The CDR3 has 17 residues. CDR3 loop: CASSLGTSGGSTDTQYF. CDR3 nucleotide sequence: TGTGCCAGCAGCTTAGGGACCTCGGGGGGTAGCACAGATACGCAGTATTTT.

This clone was seen at least ten times. The chain joins TRBV6-4 to TRBJ2-3; 8 bases match TRBD2. The length of the CDR3 is 15 residues. The germline V gene encodes CDR1 MRHNA and CDR2 SNTAGT. Trimming took 5 bases from V and 1 from J; bases not matched to a gene: 5. The CDR3 DNA is TGTGCCAGCAGTCCCTCCGGGGGGGGCACAGATACGCAGTATTTT. Protein sequence: CASSPSGGGTDTQYF.

This chain's CDR3 is CASSPGLASTGELFF. CDR3 DNA sequence: TGTGCCAGCAGTCCGGGACTAGCGAGCACCGGGGAGCTGTTTTTT. This chain joins TRBV28 and TRBJ2-2, with TRBD2 identical over 10 bases. The CDR3 covers 15 residues. Germline CDR1 is MDHEN and CDR2 is SYDVKM. V dropped 5 bases and J dropped 4; count of bases not matched to a gene: 4. The full variable domain, its missing parts supplied by reference TRBV28 and TRBJ2-2, is DVKVTQSSRYLVKRTGEKVFLECVQDMDHENMFWYRQDPGLGLRLIYFSYDVKMKEKGDIPEGYSVSREKKERFSLILESASTNQTSMYLCASSPGLASTGELFFGEGSRLTVL.

The chain couples TRBV6-5 to TRBJ2-5; D remains ambiguous. Trimming pared 7 bases from V and 5 bases from J, leaving 11 bases between. This CDR3 is 12 amino acids long. The germline V gene has CDR1 MNHEY and CDR2 SVGAGI. This CDR3 reads CASTRTGETQYF. CDR3 sequence (DNA): TGTGCCAGCACCAGGACGGGTGAGACCCAGTACTTC.

This clone has just one count. The chain is built from TRBV11-2 and TRBJ2-7, with D hard to call. Trimming removed 7 bases from V and 5 bases from J, with 12 bases in between. The germline gives CDR1 SGHAT, CDR2 FQNNGV. The CDR3 totals 12 residues. CDR3 bases: TGTGCCAGCACCGGTTCGGGTCACGAGCAGTACTTC. Encoded protein: CASTGSGHEQYF.

The rearrangement joins TRBV19 to TRBJ2-7; tentatively, D is TRBD2 (5 bases). Deletions cut 3 bases from V and 5 bases from J, with 17 bases between. Per germline, CDR1 LNHDA and CDR2 SQIVND (reference sequence). The length of the CDR3 is 15 residues. This CDR3 reads CASSMFLGVTNEQYF. CDR3 in DNA: TGTGCCAGTAGTATGTTCCTGGGAGTGACGAACGAGCAGTACTTC.

The gene calls are TRBV4-1 and TRBJ2-2, with D unclear. Trimming left V 1 base short and J 3 bases short, with 15 bases between. Germline V lookup: CDR1 MGHRA, CDR2 YSYEKL. The CDR3 loop spans 17 amino acids. CDR3: CASSQAVGVQDTGELFF. The CDR3 DNA reads as TGCGCCAGCAGCCAAGCGGTAGGAGTCCAAGACACCGGGGAGCTGTTTTTT.

To note about this clone: The same CDR3 can be traced to other DNA sequences in this sample. The J gene is TRBJ2-7, the V gene TRBV7-9; 12 nucleotides agree with TRBD1. Germline assignment: CDR1 SEHNR and CDR2 FQNEAQ (reference sequence). The CDR3 is 14 amino acids. V shed 3 bases and J 4 bases; nucleotides not matched to a gene: 1. The CDR3: CASSLGQGAYEQYF. The DNA for the CDR3 is TGTGCCAGCAGCTTGGGACAGGGGGCATACGAGCAGTACTTC.

V and J are TRBV11-2 and TRBJ2-5; no clear D. The germline V gene has CDR1 SGHAT and CDR2 FQNNGV. This CDR3 is built from 12 residues. V was shortened by 5 bases and J by 5 bases, with 9 bases between the two germline ends. The CDR3 here is CASSHLEETQYF. CDR3 coding DNA: TGTGCCAGCAGCCACCTGGAGGAGACCCAGTACTTC.

The gene calls are TRBV25-1 and TRBJ2-1; D might be TRBD2 (6 bases). The ends were cut back, 8 bases at V and 4 bases at J, with 12 bases in the middle. Germline lookup yields CDR1 MGHDK and CDR2 SYGVNS. CDR3 length: 13 residues. The CDR3 bases are TGTGCCAGCGCGGACGGGAGATACAATGAGCAGTTCTTC. It codes for CASADGRYNEQFF. Filled out from reference TRBV25-1 and TRBJ2-1, the complete variable domain reads EADIYQTPRYLVIGTGKKITLECSQTMGHDKMYWYQQDPGMELHLIHYSYGVNSTEKGDLSSESTVSRIRTEHFPLTLESARPSHTSQYLCASADGRYNEQFFGPGTRLTVL.

The V call is TRBV7-9, the J call TRBJ1-2; D unclear. V was clipped by 2 bases and J by 6 bases, with 13 bases between them. The CDR3 is 14 amino acids. Germline lookup yields CDR1 SEHNR and CDR2 FQNEAQ (reference sequence). CDR3 nucleotide sequence: TGTGCCAGCAGCTTAAGTGGACTAGCTGATGGCTACACCTTC. The encoded protein is CASSLSGLADGYTF.

This chain connects TRBV7-9 to TRBJ2-2; 10 nucleotides line up with TRBD2. CDR3 length equals 17 residues. Germline values: CDR1 SEHNR, CDR2 FQNEAQ (reference sequence). V shed 5 bases and J 4 bases; nucleotides not matched to a gene: 10. The CDR3 region has the DNA TGTGCCAGCAGCCCAACCTCTAGCGGGAGCGGCACCGGGGAGCTGTTTTTT. This encodes CASSPTSSGSGTGELFF.

The chain is built from TRBV4-3 and TRBJ2-7; D unresolved. Trimming removed 0 bases from V and 5 bases from J, with 14 bases in between. The CDR3 sequence is 15 residues long. CDR1 and CDR2 from the germline V gene are LGHNA and YSLEER. This CDR3 reads CASSQDPEGADEQYF. The DNA of the CDR3 is TGCGCCAGCAGCCAAGATCCGGAAGGTGCGGACGAGCAGTACTTC.

The chain recombines TRBV4-1 with TRBJ2-1; D may be TRBD2 (5 bases). There are 15 residues in the CDR3. The V end was cut by 0 bases, the J end by 2 bases, with 8 bases between. Germline-derived CDR1 and CDR2 are MGHRA and YSYEKL. CDR3 protein: CASSQDPGAYNEQFF. CDR3 DNA: TGCGCCAGCAGCCAAGATCCCGGGGCCTACAATGAGCAGTTCTTC.

The chain carries TRBV6-1 and TRBJ1-1; 7 bases line up with TRBD1. The CDR3 is 16 residues long. The J segment lost 4 bases and the V segment lost 2 bases, leaving 10 bases of the junction unmatched. Per the germline V gene, CDR1 is MNHNS and CDR2 is SASEGT. The CDR3 sequence is CASSEFDGTEGTEAFF. In DNA, the CDR3 is TGTGCCAGCAGTGAATTTGATGGGACAGAAGGCACTGAAGCTTTCTTT.

This clone was counted a few times. The genes are TRBV14 and TRBJ1-2, with 8 bases lining up with TRBD1. The CDR3 sequence is 15 residues long. The germline V gene has CDR1 SGHDN and CDR2 FVKESK. The ends lost 4 bases at V and 6 bases at J; junction bases unmatched: 10. CDR3 DNA: TGTGCCAGCAGCCCGCTGACAGGGGCCACCCATGGCTACACCTTC. Encoded protein: CASSPLTGATHGYTF.

This rearrangement joins TRBV14 to TRBJ2-3; unclear D gene. The CDR3 loop spans 14 amino acids. Trimming cost V 1 base and J 1 base, with 6 bases left between them. Germline CDR1 and CDR2: SGHDN and FVKESK. CDR3 region: CASSQGLGTDTQYF. The CDR3 DNA is TGTGCCAGCAGCCAAGGTTTGGGCACAGATACGCAGTATTTT. Based on the CDR3 plus reference TRBV14 and TRBJ2-3, the full variable domain is EAGVTQFPSHSVIEKGQTVTLRCDPISGHDNLYWYRRVMGKEIKFLLHFVKESKQDESGMPNNRFLAERTGGTYSTLKVQPAELEDSGVYFCASSQGLGTDTQYFGPGTRLTVL.